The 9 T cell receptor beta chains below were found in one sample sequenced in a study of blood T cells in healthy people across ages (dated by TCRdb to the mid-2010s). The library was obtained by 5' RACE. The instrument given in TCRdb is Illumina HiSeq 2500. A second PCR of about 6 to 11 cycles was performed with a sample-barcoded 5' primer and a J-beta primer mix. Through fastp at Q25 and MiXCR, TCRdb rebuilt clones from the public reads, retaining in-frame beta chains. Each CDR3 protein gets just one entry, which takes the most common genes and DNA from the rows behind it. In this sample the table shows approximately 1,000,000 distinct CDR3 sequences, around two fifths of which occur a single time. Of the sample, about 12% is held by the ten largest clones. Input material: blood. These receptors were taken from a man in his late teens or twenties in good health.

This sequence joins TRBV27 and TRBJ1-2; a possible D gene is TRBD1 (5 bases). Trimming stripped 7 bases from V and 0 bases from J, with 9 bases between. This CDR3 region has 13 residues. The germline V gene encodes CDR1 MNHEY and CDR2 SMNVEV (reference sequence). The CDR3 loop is CASKGPPNYGYTF. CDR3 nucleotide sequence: TGTGCCAGCAAGGGGCCACCTAACTATGGCTACACCTTC.

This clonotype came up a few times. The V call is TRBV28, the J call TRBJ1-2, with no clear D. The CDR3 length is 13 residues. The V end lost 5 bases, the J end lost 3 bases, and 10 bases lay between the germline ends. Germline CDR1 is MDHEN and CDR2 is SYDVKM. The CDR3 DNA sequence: TGTGCCAGCAGTCCCCCGCTCTACTATGGCTACACCTTC. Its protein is CASSPPLYYGYTF.

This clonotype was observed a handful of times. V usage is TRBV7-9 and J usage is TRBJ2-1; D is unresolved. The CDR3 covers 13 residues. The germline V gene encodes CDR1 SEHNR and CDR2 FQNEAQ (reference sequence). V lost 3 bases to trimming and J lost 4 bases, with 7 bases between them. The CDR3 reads CASSFGRYNEQFF. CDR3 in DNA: TGTGCCAGCAGCTTCGGGCGTTACAATGAGCAGTTCTTC.

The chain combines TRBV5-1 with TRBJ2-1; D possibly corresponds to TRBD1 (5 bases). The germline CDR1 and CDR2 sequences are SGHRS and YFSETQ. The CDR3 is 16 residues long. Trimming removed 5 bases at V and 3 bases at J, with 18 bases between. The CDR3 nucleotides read TGCGCCAGCAGAAAGACCAGGGCAAATAGCTACAATGAGCAGTTCTTC. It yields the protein CASRKTRANSYNEQFF. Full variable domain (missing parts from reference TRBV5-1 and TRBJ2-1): KAGVTQTPRYLIKTRGQQVTLSCSPISGHRSVSWYQQTPGQGLQFLFEYFSETQRNKGNFPGRFSGRQFSNSRSEMNVSTLELGDSALYLCASRKTRANSYNEQFFGPGTRLTVL.

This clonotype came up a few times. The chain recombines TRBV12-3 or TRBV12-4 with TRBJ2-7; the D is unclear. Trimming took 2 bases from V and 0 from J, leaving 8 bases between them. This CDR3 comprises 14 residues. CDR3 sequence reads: CASSLWRSSYEQYF. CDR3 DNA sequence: TGTGCCAGCAGTTTATGGCGGAGCTCCTACGAGCAGTACTTC.

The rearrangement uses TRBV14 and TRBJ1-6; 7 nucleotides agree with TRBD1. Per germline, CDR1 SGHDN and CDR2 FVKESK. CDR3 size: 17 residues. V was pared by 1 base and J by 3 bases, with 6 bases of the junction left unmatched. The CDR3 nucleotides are TGTGCCAGCAGCCAAGGAGGGGGCATTGTCTATAATTCACCCCTCCACTTT. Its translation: CASSQGGGIVYNSPLHF. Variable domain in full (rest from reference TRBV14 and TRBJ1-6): EAGVTQFPSHSVIEKGQTVTLRCDPISGHDNLYWYRRVMGKEIKFLLHFVKESKQDESGMPNNRFLAERTGGTYSTLKVQPAELEDSGVYFCASSQGGGIVYNSPLHFGNGTRLTVT.

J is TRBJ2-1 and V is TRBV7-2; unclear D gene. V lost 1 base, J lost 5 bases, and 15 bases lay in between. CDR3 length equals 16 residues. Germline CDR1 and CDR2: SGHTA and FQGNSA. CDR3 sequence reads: CASSLGGWGLNNEQFF. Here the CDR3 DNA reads TGTGCCAGCAGCTTAGGAGGTTGGGGTCTAAACAATGAGCAGTTCTTC.

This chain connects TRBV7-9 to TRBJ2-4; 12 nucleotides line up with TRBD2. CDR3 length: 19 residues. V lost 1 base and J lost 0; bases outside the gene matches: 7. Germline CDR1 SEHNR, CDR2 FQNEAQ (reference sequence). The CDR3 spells CASSLVSSGGAGAKNIQYF. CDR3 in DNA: TGTGCCAGCAGCTTAGTGTCTAGCGGGGGGGCCGGAGCCAAAAACATTCAGTACTTC. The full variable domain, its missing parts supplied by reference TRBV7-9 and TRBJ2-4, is DTGVSQNPRHKITKRGQNVTFRCDPISEHNRLYWYRQTLGQGPEFLTYFQNEAQLEKSRLLSDRFSAERPKGSFSTLEIQRTEQGDSAMYLCASSLVSSGGAGAKNIQYFGAGTRLSVL.

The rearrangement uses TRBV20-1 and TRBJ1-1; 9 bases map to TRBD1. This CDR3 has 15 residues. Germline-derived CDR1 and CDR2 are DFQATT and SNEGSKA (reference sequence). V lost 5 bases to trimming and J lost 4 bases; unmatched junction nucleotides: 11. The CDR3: CSASDRGLASTEAFF. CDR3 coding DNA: TGCAGTGCTTCCGACAGGGGGTTGGCGTCCACTGAAGCTTTCTTT.